This T cell receptor (beta chain) was found in a study of CXCR3-negative and CXCR3-positive naive CD8 T cells. Each TRB cDNA library was prepared by 5' RACE (with UMI labels). From the 5' RACE reads, TCRdb lists one entry per CDR3 protein and no DNA. This sample's table reports about 89,000 distinct CDR3 sequences. The study, taken as a whole, reports: Hydrophobicity was higher for TRB CDR3s found in CXCR3-positive naive cells than in CXCR3-negative naive cells. Sequencing showed both naive subsets with comparably high diversity, and memory CD8+ cells much lower. With surface CD5 comparable between naive subsets, TCR strength was estimated using properties derived from the TRB CDR3. Naive CXCR3-negative and CXCR3-positive cells had similar TRBV-TRBJ usage; memory differed. Cryopreservation partially decreased CXCR3 expression, and most assays used fresh PBMCs.

Comment on this clonotype: Its antigen remains unknown.

The clonotype originates from a human donor in good health. Some clones in this sample may be carry-over from other donors' samples. Source material: naive CXCR3+ CD8+ T cells from blood. Subset: CD45RO-CCR7+CD27+CD95- naive CD8+ T cells expressing CXCR3 (TNR3+).

This CDR3 reads CSVESVAGQGSGANVLTF. This chain uses TRBV29-1 with TRBJ2-6; the TRBD2 assignment by TCRdb is unverifiable without DNA. There are 18 residues in the CDR3. Germline values: CDR1 SQVTM, CDR2 ANQGSEA.